Listed below are T cell receptor beta chains from one sample, sequenced in a study of breast tumors, draining lymph nodes, adjacent tissues. From the multiplex PCR reads, TCRdb called clonotypes with MiXCR, one entry per CDR3 protein. Of fewer than 250,000 distinct CDR3 sequences in the sample, roughly 32% are singletons; the top ten hold 1.4%. The material sequenced was axillary lymph node tissue. Every receptor here comes from a female donor with breast cancer. Some clones in this sample may be carry-over from other donors' samples. Each CDR3 is given with its conserved first and last residue. Fields, in order: clone size, V gene, D gene, J gene, CDR3 protein, CDR3 DNA. The D gene is left open where the match is weak. Not all rows give a size; the values are once, few, many and, for expanded clones, a class.

NA	TRBV12-3/TRBV12-4	NA	TRBJ2-3	CASSFGGQNTDTQYF	TGTGCCAGCAGTTTTGGGGGGCAAAACACAGATACGCAGTATTTT
many	TRBV10-2	TRBD1	TRBJ2-3	CASSDQDRAFTDTQYF	TGCGCCAGCAGTGATCAGGACAGGGCTTTCACAGATACGCAGTATTTT
many	TRBV10-2	NA	TRBJ1-4	CASSDLRTVNNEKLFF	TGCGCCAGCAGTGACCTGAGGACAGTCAATAATGAAAAACTGTTTTTT
once	TRBV5-1	TRBD1	TRBJ1-1	CASSLGQGAANTEAFF	TGCGCCAGCAGCTTGGGGCAGGGGGCCGCGAACACTGAAGCTTTCTTT
many	TRBV2	NA	TRBJ1-4	CASPEGPWAGGDEKLFF	TGTGCCAGTCCCGAAGGCCCCTGGGCAGGAGGGGATGAAAAACTGTTTTTT
many	TRBV4-2	TRBD2	TRBJ2-1	CASSQDGRLAGAGNEQFF	TGTGCCAGCAGCCAAGATGGAAGGCTAGCGGGAGCAGGGAATGAGCAGTTCTTC
many	TRBV5-6	NA	TRBJ1-2	CASSLLGPGEGYTF	TGTGCCAGCAGCTTGTTAGGACCGGGGGAGGGCTACACCTTC
many	TRBV10-1	NA	TRBJ1-2	CASSESGNYGYTF	TGCGCCAGCAGTGAGTCCGGGAACTATGGCTACACCTTC
few	TRBV24-1	NA	TRBJ1-5	CATSDPRGGSNQPQHF	TGTGCCACCAGTGACCCAAGAGGGGGGTCCAATCAGCCCCAGCATTTT
many	TRBV5-1	NA	TRBJ2-5	CASSPHPGMDYQETQYF	TGCGCCAGCAGCCCTCATCCGGGAATGGACTACCAAGAGACCCAGTACTTC
once	TRBV5-1	NA	TRBJ2-5	CASDPGTLGTQNF	TGTGCCAGCGACCCAGGGACTCTAGGGACCCAGAACTTC
NA	TRBV29-1	TRBD1	TRBJ1-4	CSVQTGANGEKLFF	TGCAGCGTTCAGACAGGGGCCAATGGGGAAAAACTGTTTTTT
NA	TRBV19	NA	TRBJ1-1	CASSILSVGTEAFF	TGTGCCAGTAGTATATTGTCTGTGGGCACTGAAGCTTTCTTT
many	TRBV28	NA	TRBJ1-2	CASSGAGGYTF	TGTGCCAGCAGTGGAGCAGGAGGCTACACCTTC
few	TRBV7-8	TRBD2	TRBJ2-7	CASTMGGDEQYF	TGTGCCAGCACTATGGGAGGGGACGAGCAGTACTTC
many	TRBV10-3	TRBD2	TRBJ2-3	CAISRDRLAGDPPKKIKNTDTQYF	TGTGCCATCAGCCGAGACAGACTAGCGGGAGACCCCCCAAAAAAAATAAAAAACACAGATACGCAGTATTTT
few	TRBV9	NA	TRBJ2-7	CASSVSGSGAYEQYF	TGTGCCAGCAGCGTCTCAGGAAGCGGCGCCTACGAGCAGTACTTC
NA	TRBV24-1	TRBD2	TRBJ2-7	CATSDCSGRAGEQYF	TGTGCCACCAGTGATTGTAGCGGGAGGGCCGGCGAGCAGTACTTC
many	TRBV5-1	NA	TRBJ1-3	CASSRSSSEGNTIYF	TGCGCCAGCAGTCGGAGCTCCAGTGAAGGAAACACCATATATTTT
many	TRBV20-1	NA	TRBJ1-5	CSARDRKFNQPQHF	TGCAGTGCTAGAGATCGCAAGTTCAATCAGCCCCAGCATTTT
many	TRBV6-1	NA	TRBJ2-7	CASSDWGRAPEQYF	TGTGCCAGCAGTGACTGGGGGCGGGCTCCCGAGCAGTACTTC
many	TRBV27	TRBD1	TRBJ2-7	CASSSQGGDRTYEQYF	TGTGCCAGCAGTTCCCAAGGAGGGGACAGGACCTACGAGCAGTACTTC
NA	TRBV10-2	NA	TRBJ1-1	CASRARGAENTEAFF	TGCGCCAGCAGGGCCCGGGGGGCGGAGAACACTGAAGCTTTCTTT
NA	TRBV6-6	TRBD2	TRBJ2-7	CASRPGLAYEQYF	TGTGCCAGCAGGCCCGGACTAGCCTACGAGCAGTACTTC
many	TRBV29-1	NA	TRBJ2-5	CSVDSCQETQYF	TGCAGCGTTGATAGCTGCCAAGAGACCCAGTACTTC
many	TRBV19	TRBD2	TRBJ2-5	CASGTIETQYF	TGTGCCAGCGGGACTATCGAGACCCAGTACTTC
NA	TRBV12-3/TRBV12-4	NA	TRBJ2-7	CASSLELGYEQYF	TGTGCCAGCAGTTTAGAGCTGGGGTACGAGCAGTACTTC
many	TRBV5-5	NA	TRBJ1-5	CASSLEWGSNQPQHF	TGTGCCAGCAGCTTGGAGTGGGGCAGCAATCAGCCCCAGCATTTT
NA	TRBV7-2	NA	TRBJ1-1	CASSFTGAEASLAFF	TGTGCCAGCAGCTTCACGGGGGCTGAAGCTAGTCTAGCTTTCTTT
many	TRBV7-3	NA	TRBJ2-1	CASSWGGPYNEQFF	TGTGCCAGCAGCTGGGGTGGGCCCTACAATGAGCAGTTCTTC
NA	TRBV7-2	NA	TRBJ2-1	CASRLVTGRWDDNEQFF	TGTGCCAGCAGACTAGTGACGGGGAGATGGGACGACAATGAGCAGTTCTTC
many	TRBV20-1	NA	TRBJ2-7	CSASAPRDGTYEQYF	TGCAGTGCTAGTGCACCCCGGGACGGGACCTACGAGCAGTACTTC
many	TRBV20-1	NA	TRBJ1-2	CSAGKNQGYGYTF	TGCAGTGCTGGAAAAAACCAAGGTTATGGCTACACCTTC
many	TRBV19	TRBD2	TRBJ2-3	CASSTRGGRTLRTDTQYF	TGTGCCAGTAGTACCCGGGGGGGAAGGACCCTACGCACAGATACGCAGTATTTT
NA	TRBV7-3	NA	TRBJ2-3	CASSPAGATDTQYF	TGTGCCAGCAGCCCGGCGGGGGCCACAGATACGCAGTATTTT
many	TRBV6-2/TRBV6-3	TRBD1	TRBJ1-3	CASSWDSSGNTIYF	TGTGCCAGCAGTTGGGACAGCTCTGGAAACACCATATATTTT
NA	TRBV5-1	NA	TRBJ2-2	CASSLGNTGDLSF	TGCGCCAGCAGCTTAGGGAACACCGGGGACCTGTCTTTT
many	TRBV5-8	TRBD2	TRBJ2-5	CASSFLHSGRKQETQYF	TGTGCCAGCAGCTTCCTTCATAGCGGGCGGAAACAAGAGACCCAGTACTTC
many	TRBV18	TRBD1	TRBJ1-3	CASSPEGGASGNTIYF	TGTGCCAGCTCACCAGAAGGGGGCGCGTCTGGAAACACCATATATTTT
NA	TRBV20-1	TRBD2	TRBJ2-3	CSVDSASGRRYTDTQYF	TGCAGTGTCGACTCGGCTAGCGGGAGGCGGTACACAGATACGCAGTATTTT
NA	TRBV6-2/TRBV6-3	NA	TRBJ2-2	CASSPARYQARELFF	TGTGCCAGCAGCCCCGCGCGATATCAGGCGAGGGAGCTGTTTTTT
many	TRBV6-6	NA	TRBJ2-6	CASLHPWRPGANVLTF	TGTGCCAGCCTACACCCTTGGCGGCCTGGGGCCAACGTCCTGACTTTC
many	TRBV7-9	TRBD2	TRBJ2-3	CASSSWTSGRLDTQYF	TGTGCCAGCAGCTCGTGGACTAGCGGGAGGTTAGATACGCAGTATTTT